The source of this T cell receptor beta chain is a study of T cell responses to AZD1222 COVID-19 vaccine. The CDR3 consists of 13 residues. V gave up 0 bases and J gave up 8 bases, with 10 bases separating them. Here immunoSEQ multiplex PCR was the method, and the copy in TCRdb shows in-frame clones only, minus some. The data hold about 130,000 clones, with around 90% observed a single time. Sequenced here: peripheral blood, sampled 28 days after the second AZD1222 dose. This sequence originates from an adult who received the AZD1222 COVID-19 vaccine. The genes are TRBV12-3 or TRBV12-4 and TRBJ1-2; D unclear. The DNA of the CDR3 is TGTGCCAGCAGTTTAGCTGCAGGCTTGGGCTACACCTTC. Protein sequence: CASSLAAGLGYTF.